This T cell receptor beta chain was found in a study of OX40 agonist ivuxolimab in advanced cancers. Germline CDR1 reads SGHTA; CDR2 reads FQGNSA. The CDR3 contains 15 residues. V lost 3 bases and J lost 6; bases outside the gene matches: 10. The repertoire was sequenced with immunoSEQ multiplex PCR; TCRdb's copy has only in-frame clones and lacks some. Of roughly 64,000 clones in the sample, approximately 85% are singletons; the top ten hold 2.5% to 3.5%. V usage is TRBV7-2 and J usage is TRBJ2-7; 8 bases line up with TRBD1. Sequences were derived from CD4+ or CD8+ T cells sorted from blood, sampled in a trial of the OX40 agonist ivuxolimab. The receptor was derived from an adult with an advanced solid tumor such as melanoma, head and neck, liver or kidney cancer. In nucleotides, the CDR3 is TGTGCCAGCAGCTTGGGAGGACAGGGTCGGGGCGAGCAGTACTTC. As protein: CASSLGGQGRGEQYF.